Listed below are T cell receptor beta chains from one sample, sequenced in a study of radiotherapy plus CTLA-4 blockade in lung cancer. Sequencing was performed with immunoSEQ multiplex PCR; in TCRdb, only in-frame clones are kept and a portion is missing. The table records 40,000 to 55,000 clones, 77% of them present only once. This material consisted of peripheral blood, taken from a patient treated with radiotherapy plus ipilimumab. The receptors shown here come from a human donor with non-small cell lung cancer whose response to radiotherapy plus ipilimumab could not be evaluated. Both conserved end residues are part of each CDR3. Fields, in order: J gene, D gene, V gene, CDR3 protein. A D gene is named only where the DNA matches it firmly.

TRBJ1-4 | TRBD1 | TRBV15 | CATSRDNNRGRPLLFF
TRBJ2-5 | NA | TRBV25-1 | CAAPPFRNQETQYF
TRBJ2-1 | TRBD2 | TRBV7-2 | CASSWEGEQFF
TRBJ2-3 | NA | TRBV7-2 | CASSFGDTGLTQYF
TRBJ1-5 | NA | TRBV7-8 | CASSYGRSVGNQPQHF
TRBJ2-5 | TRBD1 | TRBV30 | CAWRSQGADLYQETQYF
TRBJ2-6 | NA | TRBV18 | CASSPTASGANVLTF
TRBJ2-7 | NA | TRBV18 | CASSPPVPPGEQYF
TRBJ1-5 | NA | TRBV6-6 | CASRPQGDQPQHF
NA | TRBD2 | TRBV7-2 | CASSTWREEDEQYF
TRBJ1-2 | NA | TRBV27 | CASSSGLLVPNYGYTF
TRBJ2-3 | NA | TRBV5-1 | CASSLDPAGLNTDTQYF
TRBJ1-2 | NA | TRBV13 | CASSLRGNNYGYTF
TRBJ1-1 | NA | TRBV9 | CASSVTGMNTEAFF
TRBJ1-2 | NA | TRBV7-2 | CASRLRRGSVDGYTF
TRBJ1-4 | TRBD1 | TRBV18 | CASSPRDREEKLFF
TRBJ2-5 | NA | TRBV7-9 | CASSFSLGPYGETQYF
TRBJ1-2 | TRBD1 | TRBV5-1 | CASSWGLTGQGVDGYTF
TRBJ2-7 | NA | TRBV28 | CATERNEQYF
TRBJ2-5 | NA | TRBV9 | CASSSGRGGETQYF
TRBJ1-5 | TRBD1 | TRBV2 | CASRDRDQPQHF
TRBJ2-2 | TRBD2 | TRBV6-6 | CASSSSGVVELFF
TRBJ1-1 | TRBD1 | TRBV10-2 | CASGTQGGRPFF
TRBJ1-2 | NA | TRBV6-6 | CASSYPEEGYTF
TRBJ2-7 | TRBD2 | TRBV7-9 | CASSRTGGGSYEQYF
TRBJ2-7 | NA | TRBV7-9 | CATGKTGYEQYF
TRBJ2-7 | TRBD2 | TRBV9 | CASSEAGTSDYEQYF